This is a list of T cell receptor beta chains from one sample in a study of human thymus T cells. Data came from immunoSEQ multiplex PCR; TCRdb stores just in-frame clones and leaves some out. The profile covers around 70,000 clones, with about 95% appearing a single time and under 0.04% taken by the ten largest. Sequenced sample: thymus tissue. These receptors originate from a girl under three years old with a congenital heart defect but otherwise immunologically healthy. Both conserved end residues are part of each CDR3.

>TRBJ2-6|TRBV7-9|18
CASSLGSGFVAGANVLTF
>TRBJ2-2|TRBV7-6|15
CASSLEAGGSGELFF
>TRBJ2-2|TRBV7-8|20
CASSCTQGARLAGGHGELFF
>TRBJ2-2|TRBV6-4|15
CASSDSGVGTGELFF
>TRBJ2-7|TRBV5-1|19
CASSSERRYRDLISYEQYF
>TRBJ1-4|TRBV6-6|14
CASSDDWGSEKLFF
>TRBJ1-4|TRBV7-2|16
CASSQGRDRDNEKLFF
>TRBJ2-2|TRBV19|15
CASTLGGPNTGELFF
>TRBJ1-1|TRBV5-1|16
CASSSSPQRLDTEAFF
>TRBJ1-4|TRBV19|13
CASNDRGAEKLFF
>TRBJ1-5|TRBV28|19
CASSSYCNPGTGSCQPQHF
>TRBJ1-5|TRBV30|16
CAWSGPRGGSNQPQHF
>TRBJ1-4|TRBV5-6|17
CASSTPGTGGQNEKLFF
>TRBJ2-2|TRBV30|18
CAWSRVGGGPKEIGELFF
>TRBJ2-1|TRBV4-3|12
CASSQDRGEQFF
>TRBJ1-2|TRBV19|16
CASSRVSGTGGASYTF
>TRBJ1-1|TRBV5-6|16
CASSLGTGQGFTEAFF
>TRBJ2-5|TRBV4-1|15
CASSHATGLEETQYF
>TRBJ2-2|TRBV6-1|16
CASSGYGTHYTGELFF
>TRBJ1-4|TRBV6-5|13
CASSQGADEKLFF
>TRBJ2-7|TRBV10-1|13
CASSEPGPYEQYF
>TRBJ2-1|TRBV6-7|16
CASSYPGGRSYNEQFF